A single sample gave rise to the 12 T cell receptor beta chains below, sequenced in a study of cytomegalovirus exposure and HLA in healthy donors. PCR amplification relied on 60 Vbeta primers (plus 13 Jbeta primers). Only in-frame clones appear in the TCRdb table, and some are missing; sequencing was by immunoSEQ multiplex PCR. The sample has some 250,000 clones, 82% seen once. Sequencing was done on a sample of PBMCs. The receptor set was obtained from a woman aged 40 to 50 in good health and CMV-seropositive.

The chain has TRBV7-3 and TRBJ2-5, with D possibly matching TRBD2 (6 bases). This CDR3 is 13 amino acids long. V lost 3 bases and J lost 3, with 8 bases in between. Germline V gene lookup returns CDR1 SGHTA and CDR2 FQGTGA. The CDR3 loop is CASSFLAEETQYF. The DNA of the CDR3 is TGTGCCAGCAGCTTCTTAGCGGAAGAGACCCAGTACTTC.

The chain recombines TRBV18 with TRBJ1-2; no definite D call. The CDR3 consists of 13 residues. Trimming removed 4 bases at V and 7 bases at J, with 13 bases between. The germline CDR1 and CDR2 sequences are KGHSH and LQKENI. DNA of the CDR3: TGTGCCAGCTCACTCGAGGGTTATCGTGGCTACACCTTC. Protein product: CASSLEGYRGYTF. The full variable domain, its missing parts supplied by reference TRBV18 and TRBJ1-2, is NAGVMQNPRHLVRRRGQEARLRCSPMKGHSHVYWYRQLPEEGLKFMVYLQKENIIDESGMPKERFSAEFPKEGPSILRIQQVVRGDSAAYFCASSLEGYRGYTFGSGTRLTVV.

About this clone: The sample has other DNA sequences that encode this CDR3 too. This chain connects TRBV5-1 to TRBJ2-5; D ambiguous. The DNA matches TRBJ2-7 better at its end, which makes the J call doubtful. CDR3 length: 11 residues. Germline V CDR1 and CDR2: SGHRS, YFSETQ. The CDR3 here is CASSLGHEQYF. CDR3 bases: TGCGCCAGCAGCTTGGGACACGAGCAGTACTTC.

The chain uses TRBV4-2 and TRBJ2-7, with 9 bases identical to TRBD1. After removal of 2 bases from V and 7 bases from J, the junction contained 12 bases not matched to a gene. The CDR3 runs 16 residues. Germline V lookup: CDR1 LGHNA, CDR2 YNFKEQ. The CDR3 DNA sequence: TGTGCCAGCAGCCAACCCATGGGGACAGGGTCTGGTGAGCAGTACTTC. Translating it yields CASSQPMGTGSGEQYF.

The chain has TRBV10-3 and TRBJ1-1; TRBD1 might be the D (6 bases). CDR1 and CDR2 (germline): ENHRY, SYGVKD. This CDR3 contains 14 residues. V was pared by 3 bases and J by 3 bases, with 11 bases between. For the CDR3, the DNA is TGTGCCATCAGTGATCAGGGGCGGGACACTGAAGCTTTCTTT. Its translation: CAISDQGRDTEAFF.

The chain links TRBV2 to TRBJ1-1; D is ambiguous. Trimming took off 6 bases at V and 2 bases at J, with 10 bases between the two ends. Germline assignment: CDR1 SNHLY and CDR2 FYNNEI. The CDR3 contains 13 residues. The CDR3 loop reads CASSVYSNTEAFF. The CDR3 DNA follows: TGTGCCAGCAGCGTATACAGTAACACTGAAGCTTTCTTT.

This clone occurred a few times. This CDR3 reads CASSLFAGGPADTQYF. CDR3 in DNA: TGTGCCAGCAGCTTATTCGCCGGGGGGCCGGCAGATACGCAGTATTTT. The rearrangement links TRBV7-2 to TRBJ2-3, with D maybe TRBD2 (7 bases). Between the trimmed V and J ends, which lost 2 bases and 4 bases, there was a span of 16 bases. The CDR3 spans 16 residues. Germline V lookup: CDR1 SGHTA, CDR2 FQGNSA.

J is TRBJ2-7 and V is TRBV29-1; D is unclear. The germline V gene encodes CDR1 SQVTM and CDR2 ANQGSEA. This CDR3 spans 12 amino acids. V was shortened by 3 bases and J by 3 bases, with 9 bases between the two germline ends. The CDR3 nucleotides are TGCAGCGTTGAGGGCACCTTCTACGAGCAGTACTTC. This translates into CSVEGTFYEQYF.

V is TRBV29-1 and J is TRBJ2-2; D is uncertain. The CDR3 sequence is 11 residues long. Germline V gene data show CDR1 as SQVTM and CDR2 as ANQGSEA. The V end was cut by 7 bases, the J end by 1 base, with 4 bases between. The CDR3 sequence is CSALNTGELFF. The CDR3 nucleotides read TGCAGCGCCCTGAACACCGGGGAGCTGTTTTTT.

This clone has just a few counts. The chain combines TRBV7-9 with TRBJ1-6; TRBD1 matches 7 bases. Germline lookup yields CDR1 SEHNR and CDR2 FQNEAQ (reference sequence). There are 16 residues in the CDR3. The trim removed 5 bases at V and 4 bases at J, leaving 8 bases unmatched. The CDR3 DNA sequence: TGTGCCAGCAGCCCCGAGACAGGGTCTTATAATTCACCCCTCCACTTT. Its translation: CASSPETGSYNSPLHF.

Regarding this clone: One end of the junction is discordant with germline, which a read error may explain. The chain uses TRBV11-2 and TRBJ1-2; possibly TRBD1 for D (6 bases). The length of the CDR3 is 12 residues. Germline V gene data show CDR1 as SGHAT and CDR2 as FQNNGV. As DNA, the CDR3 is TGTGCCAGCAGTATTCGTCGGGACAAACTTCTCTTC. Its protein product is CASSIRRDKLLF.

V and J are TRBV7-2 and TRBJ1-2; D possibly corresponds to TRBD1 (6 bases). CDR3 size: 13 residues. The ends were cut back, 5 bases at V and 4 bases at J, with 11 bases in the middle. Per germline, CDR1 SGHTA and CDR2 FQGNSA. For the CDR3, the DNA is TGTGCCAGCAGCCCGGACAGCGTCTATGGCTACACCTTC. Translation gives CASSPDSVYGYTF.